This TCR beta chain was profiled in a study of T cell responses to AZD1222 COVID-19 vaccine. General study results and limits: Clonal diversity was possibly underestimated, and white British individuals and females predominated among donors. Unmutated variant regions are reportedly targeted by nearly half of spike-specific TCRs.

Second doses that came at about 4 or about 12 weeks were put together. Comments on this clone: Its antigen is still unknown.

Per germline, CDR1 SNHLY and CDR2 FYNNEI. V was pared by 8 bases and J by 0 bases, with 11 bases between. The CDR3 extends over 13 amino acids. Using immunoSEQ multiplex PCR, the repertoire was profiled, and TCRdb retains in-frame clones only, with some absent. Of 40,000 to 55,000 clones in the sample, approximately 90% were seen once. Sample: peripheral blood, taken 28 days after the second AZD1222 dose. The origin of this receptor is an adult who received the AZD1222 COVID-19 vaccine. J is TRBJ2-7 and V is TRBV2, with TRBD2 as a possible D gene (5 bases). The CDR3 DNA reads TGTGCCAGCGGAGGACGGCCCTCCTACGAGCAGTACTTC. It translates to CASGGRPSYEQYF.